This entry describes one T cell receptor delta chain. Antigen specificity is unknown. At the DNA level, this CDR3 is encoded by other sequences in the same sample as well. The CDR3 has 19 residues. With 4 bases clipped from V and 3 bases from J, the junction kept 18 bases outside the gene matches. CDR1 and CDR2 from the germline V gene are TSWWSYY and QGS. Sequences come from RNA converted to cDNA by reverse transcription. Pooled V-gene forward primers with one constant-region reverse primer generated the CDR3 amplicons by multiplex PCR. TCRdb re-called clones from the multiplex PCR reads using CATT. The table has fewer than 90,000 delta-chain clones, about 38% seen once. These data originate in a study of Vδ1+ human thymocytes. Study results and caveats: In the thymus, TRG and TRD repertoires looked highly polyclonal with Gaussian CDR3 lengths. Approximately 20% of thymic delta-chain sequences were Vdelta2, with few Vdelta3, unlike blood Vdelta1+ controls. Many TRG clonotypes were shared between donors; TRD repertoires were essentially private.

Thymocytes were sorted as CD3+ TCRVdelta1+ TCRVdelta2- after alphabeta T cell depletion. Between roughly 96% and 99.6% of sorted thymocytes were Vdelta1+. The sample taken for sequencing was Vdelta1+ gamma-delta thymocytes from the thymus. The subset here: FACS-sorted CD3+ TCRalphabeta- TCRVdelta1+ TCRVdelta2- thymocytes. The J gene is TRDJ1, the V gene TRDV1, with 9 positions matching TRDD3. This clonotype originated in a boy under two years old who had congenital heart surgery. CDR3 sequence reads: CALGVILGDGFSCSDKLIF. The CDR3 nucleotides read TGTGCTCTTGGGGTCATCCTGGGGGATGGGTTCAGTTGCTCCGATAAACTCATCTTT.